The 27 T cell receptor beta chains in this list originate from one sample, sequenced in a study of cytomegalovirus exposure and HLA in healthy donors. PCR involved 60 Vbeta and 13 Jbeta primers. The table came from immunoSEQ multiplex PCR; TCRdb's copy has only in-frame clones and leaves some out. The sample shows 150,000 to 200,000 clones, 78% of them seen only once. Specimen: PBMCs. The receptors shown here come from a woman in her 30s in good health and CMV-seropositive.

The rearrangement joins TRBV4-1 to TRBJ2-7; the match to TRBD2 covers 8 bases. This CDR3 has 17 residues. The J segment lost 0 bases and the V segment lost 4 bases, leaving 11 bases of the junction unmatched. The germline gives CDR1 MGHRA, CDR2 YSYEKL. The CDR3 protein is CASSPEEAGVLSYEQYF. The CDR3 DNA follows: TGCGCCAGCAGCCCGGAAGAAGCGGGGGTCCTCTCCTACGAGCAGTACTTC.

The chain employs TRBV7-8 and TRBJ1-3; maybe TRBD1 (5 bases). The CDR3 extends over 16 amino acids. Germline V gene sequence: CDR1 SGHVS, CDR2 FQNEAQ. Trimming pared 1 base from V and 9 bases from J, leaving 19 bases between. DNA of the CDR3: TGTGCCAGCAGCTTAGGCTCAGGGCGATTACCGGGCACCATATATTTT. This encodes CASSLGSGRLPGTIYF.

This clone was picked up a small number of times. The gene calls are TRBV7-2 and TRBJ1-5; tentative D call: TRBD1 (6 bases). The germline V gene encodes CDR1 SGHTA and CDR2 FQGNSA. This CDR3 is built from 16 residues. With 1 base removed from V and 6 bases from J, the gap between germline ends came to 16 bases. CDR3 bases: TGTGCCAGCAGCTTAGTCGTCGGACAGCAAAGTCAGCCCCAGCATTTT. Translation: CASSLVVGQQSQPQHF.

A few counts support this clone. This rearrangement joins TRBV4-3 to TRBJ1-1; D ambiguous. V lost 5 bases to trimming and J lost 0 bases, with 13 bases between them. From germline, CDR1 is LGHNA and CDR2 YSLEER. The CDR3 runs 15 residues. CDR3 coding DNA: TGCGCCAGCAGCTCGCGATCGGTTATGAACACTGAAGCTTTCTTT. Translation: CASSSRSVMNTEAFF.

Only one count was recorded for this clone. The chain carries TRBV9 and TRBJ1-6; TRBD1 agrees at 9 bases. Trimming at V came to 5 bases and at J to 7 bases, leaving 4 bases not matched to a gene. The CDR3 has 14 amino acids. CDR1 SGDLS and CDR2 YYNGEE come from the germline V gene. As DNA, the CDR3 is TGTGCCAGCAGGGGACAGGGTGGAAATTCACCCCTCCACTTT. Encoded protein: CASRGQGGNSPLHF. The whole variable domain, filled in from reference TRBV9 and TRBJ1-6, reads DSGVTQTPKHLITATGQRVTLRCSPRSGDLSVYWYQQSLDQGLQFLIQYYNGEERAKGNILERFSAQQFPDLHSELNLSSLELGDSALYFCASRGQGGNSPLHFGNGTRLTVT.

The chain carries TRBV20-1 and TRBJ2-5, with unresolved D. The CDR3 spans 10 residues. Germline assignment: CDR1 DFQATT and CDR2 SNEGSKA (reference sequence). Trimming shortened V by 3 bases and J by 4 bases, and 3 bases separated the two germline ends. Here the CDR3 DNA reads TGCAGTGCTAGTCTAGAGACCCAGTACTTC. Protein: CSASLETQYF.

In DNA, the CDR3 is TGTGCCAGCACCGGGACAGGGTATTACAATGAGCAGTTCTTC. The encoded protein is CASTGTGYYNEQFF. This chain uses TRBV27 with TRBJ2-1; 9 bases fit TRBD1. V gave up 7 bases and J gave up 4 bases; unmatched junction bases: 5. The germline V gene encodes CDR1 MNHEY and CDR2 SMNVEV (reference sequence). The CDR3 sequence is 14 residues long.

This clone occurred a few times. CDR3 loop: CASSFSSEQYF. CDR3 bases: TGTGCCAGCAGCTTCAGTTCCGAGCAGTACTTC. This chain connects TRBV5-6 to TRBJ2-7; D is ambiguous. CDR3 length: 11 residues. V lost 2 bases, J lost 6 bases, and 6 bases lay in between. Germline loops: CDR1 SGHDT, CDR2 YYEEEE.

The chain uses TRBV28 and TRBJ2-7; 9 bases line up with TRBD2. The V segment lost 6 bases and the J segment 4 bases; nucleotides outside the gene matches: 4. CDR1 MDHEN and CDR2 SYDVKM come from the germline V gene. CDR3 length: 13 amino acids. The CDR3 DNA sequence: TGTGCCAGCAGCGCTAGCGGGACGTACGAGCAGTACTTC. It translates to CASSASGTYEQYF. Using reference TRBV28 and TRBJ2-7 for the parts outside the CDR3, the full variable domain is DVKVTQSSRYLVKRTGEKVFLECVQDMDHENMFWYRQDPGLGLRLIYFSYDVKMKEKGDIPEGYSVSREKKERFSLILESASTNQTSMYLCASSASGTYEQYFGPGTRLTVT.

This chain joins TRBV7-2 and TRBJ2-1; TRBD1 might be the D (7 bases). V was shortened by 5 bases and J by 3 bases, with 17 bases between the two germline ends. In germline, CDR1 is SGHTA, CDR2 FQGNSA. The CDR3 totals 16 residues. The CDR3 nucleotides read TGTGCCAGCAGCCTACGGGCAGGGGGGAACTACAATGAGCAGTTCTTC. Amino acids: CASSLRAGGNYNEQFF. Filled out from reference TRBV7-2 and TRBJ2-1, the complete variable domain reads GAGVSQSPSNKVTEKGKDVELRCDPISGHTALYWYRQSLGQGLEFLIYFQGNSAPDKSGLPSDRFSAERTGGSVSTLTIQRTQQEDSAVYLCASSLRAGGNYNEQFFGPGTRLTVL.

The V call is TRBV6-5, the J call TRBJ2-5, with D perhaps matching TRBD1 (6 bases). The J call is uncertain, as TRBJ2-7 better fits the DNA end. This CDR3 has 15 amino acids. Germline-derived CDR1 and CDR2 are MNHEY and SVGAGI. The CDR3 DNA reads as TGTGCCAGCAGTTACGAGGGACAAAGCTCCTACGAGCAGTACTTC. This sequence encodes CASSYEGQSSYEQYF.

V is TRBV5-6 and J is TRBJ1-2; 7 bases align to TRBD1. From germline, CDR1 is SGHDT and CDR2 YYEEEE. V was clipped by 3 bases and J by 2 bases; unmatched bases: 1. This CDR3 has 13 residues. The CDR3: CASSSTGNYGYTF. CDR3 nucleotides: TGTGCCAGCAGCTCGACAGGGAACTATGGCTACACCTTC. Full variable domain (remainder filled in from reference TRBV5-6 and TRBJ1-2): DAGVTQSPTHLIKTRGQQVTLRCSPKSGHDTVSWYQQALGQGPQFIFQYYEEEERQRGNFPDRFSGHQFPNYSSELNVNALLLGDSALYLCASSSTGNYGYTFGSGTRLTVV.

The rearrangement joins TRBV7-6 to TRBJ2-5; 7 bases are a match to TRBD1. Germline CDR1 and CDR2: SGHVS and FNYEAQ. The CDR3 has 14 residues. V dropped 2 bases and J dropped 1; count of bases not matched to a gene: 1. The CDR3 DNA reads as TGTGCCAGCAGCTTAAGGGGGCCCCAAGAGACCCAGTACTTC. It yields the protein CASSLRGPQETQYF.

The CDR3 here is CASSQGYEQYF. CDR3 coding DNA: TGCGCCAGCAGTCAGGGGTACGAGCAGTACTTC. This chain links TRBV10-1 with TRBJ2-7, with D possibly TRBD1 on 6 matching bases. V was trimmed by 5 bases and J by 4 bases, leaving 6 bases between them. Germline lookup yields CDR1 WNHNN and CDR2 SYGVQD (reference sequence). The length of the CDR3 is 11 residues.

This chain joins TRBV28 and TRBJ1-2, with D possibly being TRBD1 (6 bases). The length of the CDR3 is 15 residues. The germline gives CDR1 MDHEN, CDR2 SYDVKM. Trimming removed 4 bases at V and 4 bases at J, with 16 bases between. The CDR3 loop reads CASSSLPTGPYGYTF. The CDR3, as DNA: TGTGCCAGCAGTTCCCTTCCCACAGGGCCCTATGGCTACACCTTC.

This clone was detected only a few times. CDR3 residues: CASGAPEGAGEQFF. DNA for the CDR3: TGTGCTAGTGGTGCCCCCGAAGGGGCTGGTGAGCAGTTCTTC. The genes are TRBV12-5 and TRBJ2-1, with a tentative D call TRBD1 (5 bases). Germline-derived CDR1 and CDR2 are LGHNT and FRNRAP. CDR3 length equals 14 residues. Trimming shortened V by 5 bases and J by 9 bases, and 17 bases separated the two germline ends.

CDR3 sequence: CASSIDHVGGLRPSWNTEAFF. CDR3 nucleotides: TGTGCCAGTAGTATAGACCATGTGGGGGGGCTTCGACCTTCCTGGAACACTGAAGCTTTCTTT. The genes are TRBV19 and TRBJ1-1; D might be TRBD1 (6 bases). Germline assignment: CDR1 LNHDA and CDR2 SQIVND (reference sequence). This CDR3 contains 21 residues. Trimming left V 0 bases short and J 1 base short, with 27 bases between.

This clone has a handful of counts. This rearrangement joins TRBV19 to TRBJ1-2; 7 bases are a match to TRBD1. From germline, CDR1 is LNHDA and CDR2 SQIVND (reference sequence). CDR3 length equals 15 residues. V lost 7 bases to trimming and J lost 7 bases; unmatched junction nucleotides: 15. In nucleotides, the CDR3 is TGTGCCAGTATCCCCGGAGGAGGGGGCGCCTCTGGCTACACCTTC. This encodes CASIPGGGGASGYTF.

The rearrangement links TRBV2 to TRBJ1-2; D not resolved. V lost 1 base and J 2 bases, leaving 8 bases between the germline ends. CDR3 length: 14 residues. Germline V gene lookup returns CDR1 SNHLY and CDR2 FYNNEI. CDR3 in amino acids: CASSEGRSNYGYTF. CDR3 nucleotide sequence: TGTGCCAGCAGTGAAGGCAGGTCGAACTATGGCTACACCTTC.

The V gene is TRBV5-1, the J gene TRBJ1-1, with D perhaps TRBD1 (6 bases). The ends were cut back, 2 bases at V and 2 bases at J, with 10 bases in the middle. There are 14 residues in the CDR3. Germline CDR1 is SGHRS and CDR2 is YFSETQ. The CDR3 protein is CASSLVQGNTEAFF. CDR3 in DNA: TGCGCCAGCAGCTTAGTACAGGGAAACACTGAAGCTTTCTTT.

V and J are TRBV2 and TRBJ2-7, with a weak D call TRBD2 (6 bases). CDR1 and CDR2 from the germline V gene are SNHLY and FYNNEI. This CDR3 has 15 residues. V lost 4 bases and J 0 bases, leaving 13 bases between the germline ends. In nucleotides, the CDR3 is TGTGCCAGCAGTGGATCTAGCGCCAGCTCCTACGAGCAGTACTTC. Protein: CASSGSSASSYEQYF.

This clone has a single count. The chain couples TRBV5-6 to TRBJ2-7; D unclear. Trimming removed 0 bases at V and 1 base at J, with 5 bases between. Germline V gene lookup returns CDR1 SGHDT and CDR2 YYEEEE. The CDR3 length is 13 residues. The CDR3 is CASSLVLSYEQYF. In DNA form, the CDR3 reads TGTGCCAGCAGCTTGGTATTGTCCTACGAGCAGTACTTC.

As for this clone: An end of the junction differs from the germline gene, which may be a read error. The chain is built from TRBV7-7 and TRBJ2-5, with 8 bases that match TRBD2. The CDR3 spans 16 residues. Germline-derived CDR1 and CDR2 are SSHAT and FNYEAQ (reference sequence). CDR3: CASSARGGGPKETQYF. CDR3 nucleotides: TGTGCTAGCAGCGCGCGAGGCGGGGGGCCTAAAGAGACCCAGTACTTC.

The J gene is TRBJ1-1, the V gene TRBV7-9; D remains unclear. The CDR3 is made up of 13 amino acids. Trimming cost V 5 bases and J 4 bases, with 11 bases left between them. Germline CDR1 and CDR2: SEHNR and FQNEAQ (reference sequence). The CDR3 sequence: CASSPPGSTEAFF. In nucleotides, the CDR3 is TGTGCCAGCAGCCCCCCGGGGTCCACTGAAGCTTTCTTT.

V usage is TRBV18 and J usage is TRBJ2-7, with a weak D call TRBD1 (6 bases). V dropped 3 bases and J dropped 5 bases, with 11 bases sitting between them. The germline V gene has CDR1 KGHSH and CDR2 LQKENI. CDR3 size: 13 residues. The CDR3 spells CASSPTGRDEQYF. The DNA for the CDR3 is TGTGCCAGCTCACCGACAGGTCGTGACGAGCAGTACTTC.

The sample holds a few counts of this clone. V is TRBV7-3 and J is TRBJ2-7; 11 bases are shared with TRBD2. V gave up 4 bases and J gave up 2 bases; unmatched junction bases: 4. Germline values: CDR1 SGHTA, CDR2 FQGTGA. The CDR3 spans 15 residues. The CDR3 here is CASSSGTSGTYEQYF. CDR3 bases: TGTGCCAGCAGCTCCGGGACTAGCGGAACCTACGAGCAGTACTTC.

The chain is built from TRBV7-3 and TRBJ2-3; 7 bases are a match to TRBD1. Per germline, CDR1 SGHTA and CDR2 FQGTGA. The CDR3 extends over 13 amino acids. Trimming removed 4 bases from V and 6 bases from J; junction bases left unmatched: 4. CDR3 amino acids: CASSSTGTDTQYF. The CDR3, as DNA: TGTGCCAGCAGCTCGACAGGGACCGATACGCAGTATTTT.